The T cell receptor (beta chain) under discussion was sequenced for a study of T cell clusters in autoimmune cytopenias. This clonotype counts as large by frequency. TRB was amplified from approximately 250 ng of peripheral blood genomic DNA per sample. TRB was amplified by touch-down multiplex PCR, primer pools A and B combined. No DNA is given; TCRdb re-called the multiplex PCR reads and lists each CDR3 protein once. The repertoire table contains hundreds of distinct CDR3 sequences. The germline V gene encodes CDR1 MNHEY and CDR2 SMNVEV (reference sequence). The CDR3 sequence is 15 residues long. Sample: peripheral blood. The source of this sequence is a human donor with an autoimmune cytopenia or autoimmune hepatitis (not recorded which). The V call is TRBV27, the J call TRBJ2-1; the D call of TRBD2 rests on TCRdb alone, since no DNA is present to check it. CDR3 protein: CASRLAGGSYNEQFF.